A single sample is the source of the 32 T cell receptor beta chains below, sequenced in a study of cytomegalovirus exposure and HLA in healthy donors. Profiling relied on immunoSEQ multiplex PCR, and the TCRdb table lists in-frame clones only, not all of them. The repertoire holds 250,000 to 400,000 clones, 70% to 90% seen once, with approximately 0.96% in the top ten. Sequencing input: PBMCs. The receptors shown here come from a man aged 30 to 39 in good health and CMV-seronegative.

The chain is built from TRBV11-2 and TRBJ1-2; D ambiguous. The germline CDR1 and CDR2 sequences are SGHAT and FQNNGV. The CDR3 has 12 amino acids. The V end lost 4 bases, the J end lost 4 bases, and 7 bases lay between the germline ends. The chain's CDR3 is CASSSRSYGYTF. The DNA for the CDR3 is TGTGCCAGCAGCTCTAGGTCCTATGGCTACACCTTC. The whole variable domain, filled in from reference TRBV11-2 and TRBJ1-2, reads EAGVAQSPRYKIIEKRQSVAFWCNPISGHATLYWYQQILGQGPKLLIQFQNNGVVDDSQLPKDRFSAERLKGVDSTLKIQPAKLEDSAVYLCASSSRSYGYTFGSGTRLTVV.

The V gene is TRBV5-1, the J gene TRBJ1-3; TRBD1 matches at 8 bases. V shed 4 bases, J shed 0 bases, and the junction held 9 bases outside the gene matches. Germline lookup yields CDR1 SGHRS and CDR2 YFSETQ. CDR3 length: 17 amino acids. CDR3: CASSEGTGAHSGNTIYF. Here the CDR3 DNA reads TGCGCCAGCAGCGAGGGGACAGGAGCCCACTCTGGAAACACCATATATTTT.

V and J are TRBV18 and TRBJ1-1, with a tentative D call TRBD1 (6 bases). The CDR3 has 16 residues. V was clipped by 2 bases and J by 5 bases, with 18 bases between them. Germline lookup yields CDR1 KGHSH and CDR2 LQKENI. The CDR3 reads CASSPGGGGLETEAFF. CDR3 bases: TGTGCCAGCTCACCAGGAGGGGGGGGGCTCGAAACTGAAGCTTTCTTT.

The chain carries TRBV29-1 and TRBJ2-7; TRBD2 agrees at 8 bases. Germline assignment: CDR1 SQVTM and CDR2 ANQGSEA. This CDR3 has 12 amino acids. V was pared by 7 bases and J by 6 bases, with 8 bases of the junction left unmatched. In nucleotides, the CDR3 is TGCAGCGCGAGGGGACTAGTGTTCGAGCAGTACTTC. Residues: CSARGLVFEQYF.

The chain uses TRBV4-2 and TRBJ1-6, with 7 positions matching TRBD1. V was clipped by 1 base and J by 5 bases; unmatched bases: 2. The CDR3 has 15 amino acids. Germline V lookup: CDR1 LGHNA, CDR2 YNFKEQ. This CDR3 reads CASSQGRGDNSPLHF. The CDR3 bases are TGTGCCAGCAGCCAAGGCAGGGGGGATAATTCACCCCTCCACTTT.

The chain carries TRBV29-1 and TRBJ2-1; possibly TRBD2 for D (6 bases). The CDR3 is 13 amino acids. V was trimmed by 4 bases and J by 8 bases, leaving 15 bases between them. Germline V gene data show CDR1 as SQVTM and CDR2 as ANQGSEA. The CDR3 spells CSVGRVRMDEQFF. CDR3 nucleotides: TGCAGCGTTGGGAGGGTCAGGATGGATGAGCAGTTCTTC.

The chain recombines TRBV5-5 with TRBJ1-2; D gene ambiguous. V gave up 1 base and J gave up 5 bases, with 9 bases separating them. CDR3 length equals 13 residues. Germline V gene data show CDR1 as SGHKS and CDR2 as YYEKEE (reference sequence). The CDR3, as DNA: TGTGCCAGCAGCTTGACAAGCGGATATGGCTACACCTTC. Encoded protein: CASSLTSGYGYTF.

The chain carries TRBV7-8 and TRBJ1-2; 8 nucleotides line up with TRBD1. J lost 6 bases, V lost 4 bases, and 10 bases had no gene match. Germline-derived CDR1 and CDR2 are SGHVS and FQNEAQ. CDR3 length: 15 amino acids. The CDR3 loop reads CASSYRTGRQDGYTF. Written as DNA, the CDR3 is TGTGCCAGCAGCTACCGGACAGGGAGGCAGGATGGCTACACCTTC.

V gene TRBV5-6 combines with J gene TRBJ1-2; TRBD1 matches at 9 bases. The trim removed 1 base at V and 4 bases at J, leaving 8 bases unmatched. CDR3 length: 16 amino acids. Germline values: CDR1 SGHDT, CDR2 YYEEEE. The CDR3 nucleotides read TGTGCCAGCAGCTTGCGGGACAGGGAAGGGGGCTATGGCTACACCTTC. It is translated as CASSLRDREGGYGYTF.

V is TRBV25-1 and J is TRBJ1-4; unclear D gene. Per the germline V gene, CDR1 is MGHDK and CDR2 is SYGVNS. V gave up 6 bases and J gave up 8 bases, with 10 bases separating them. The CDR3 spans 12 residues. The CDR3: CASRGPGEKLFF. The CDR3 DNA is TGTGCCAGCAGAGGTCCGGGAGAAAAACTGTTTTTT.

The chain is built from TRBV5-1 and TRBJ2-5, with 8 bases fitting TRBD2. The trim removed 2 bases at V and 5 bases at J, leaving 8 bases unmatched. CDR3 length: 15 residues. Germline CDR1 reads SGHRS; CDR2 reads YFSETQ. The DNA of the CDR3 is TGCGCCAGCAGCTTCGTAGCGGGGTATATGGAGACCCAGTACTTC. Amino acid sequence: CASSFVAGYMETQYF.

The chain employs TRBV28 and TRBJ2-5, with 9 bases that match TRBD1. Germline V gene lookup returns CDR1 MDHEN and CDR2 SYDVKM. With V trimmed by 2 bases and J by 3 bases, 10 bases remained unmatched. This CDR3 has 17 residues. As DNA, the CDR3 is TGTGCCAGCAGTTTACCATCCGAGGACAGGGGAAAAGAGACCCAGTACTTC. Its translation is CASSLPSEDRGKETQYF.

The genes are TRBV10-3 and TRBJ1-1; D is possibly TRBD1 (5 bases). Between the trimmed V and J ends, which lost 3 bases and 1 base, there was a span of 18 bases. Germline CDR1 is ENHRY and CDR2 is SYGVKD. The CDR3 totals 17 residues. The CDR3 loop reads CAISEGGGVIWNTEAFF. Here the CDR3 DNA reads TGTGCCATCAGTGAAGGCGGGGGGGTGATTTGGAACACTGAAGCTTTCTTT.

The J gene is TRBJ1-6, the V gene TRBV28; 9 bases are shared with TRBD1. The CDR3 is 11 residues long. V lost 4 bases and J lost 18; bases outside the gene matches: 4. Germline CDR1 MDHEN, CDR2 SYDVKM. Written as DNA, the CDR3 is TGTGCCAGCAGTTCCGGGACAGGGTACCACTTT. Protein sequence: CASSSGTGYHF.

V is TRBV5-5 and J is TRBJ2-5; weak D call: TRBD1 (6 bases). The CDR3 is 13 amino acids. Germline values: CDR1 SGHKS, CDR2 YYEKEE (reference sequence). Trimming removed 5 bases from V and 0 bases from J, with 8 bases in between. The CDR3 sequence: CASRDSYQETQYF. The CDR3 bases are TGTGCCAGCAGGGACAGCTACCAAGAGACCCAGTACTTC.

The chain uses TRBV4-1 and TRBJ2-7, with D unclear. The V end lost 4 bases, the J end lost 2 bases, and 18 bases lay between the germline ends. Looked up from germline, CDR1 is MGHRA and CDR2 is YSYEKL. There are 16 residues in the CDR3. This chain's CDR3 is CASSPQYPLFAYEQYF. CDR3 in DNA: TGCGCCAGCAGCCCCCAGTACCCTCTGTTTGCCTACGAGCAGTACTTC.

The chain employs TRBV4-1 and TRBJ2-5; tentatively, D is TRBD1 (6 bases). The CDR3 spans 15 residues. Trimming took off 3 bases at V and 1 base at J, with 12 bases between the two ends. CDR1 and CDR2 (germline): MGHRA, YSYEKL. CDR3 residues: CASSHLDRIQETQYF. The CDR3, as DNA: TGCGCCAGCAGCCATTTAGACAGGATCCAAGAGACCCAGTACTTC.

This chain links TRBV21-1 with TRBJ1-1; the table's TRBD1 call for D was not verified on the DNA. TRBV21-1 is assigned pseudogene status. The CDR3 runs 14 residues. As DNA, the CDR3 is TGTGCCAGCAGCAAAGAAACAGTGAACACTGAAGCTTTCTTT. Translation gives CASSKETVNTEAFF.

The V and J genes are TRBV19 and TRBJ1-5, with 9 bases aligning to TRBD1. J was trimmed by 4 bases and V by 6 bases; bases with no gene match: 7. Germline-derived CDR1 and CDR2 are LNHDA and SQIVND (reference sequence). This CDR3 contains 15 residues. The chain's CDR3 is CASRSPGTGNQPQHF. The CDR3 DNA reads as TGTGCCAGTAGGAGTCCCGGGACAGGGAATCAGCCCCAGCATTTT.

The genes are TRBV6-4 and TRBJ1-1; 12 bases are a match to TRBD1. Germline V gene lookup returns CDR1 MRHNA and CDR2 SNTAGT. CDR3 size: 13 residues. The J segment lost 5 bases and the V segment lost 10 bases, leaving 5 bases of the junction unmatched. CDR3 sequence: CATRDRGRTEAFF. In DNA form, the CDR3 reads TGTGCCACCCGGGACAGGGGGCGGACTGAAGCTTTCTTT.

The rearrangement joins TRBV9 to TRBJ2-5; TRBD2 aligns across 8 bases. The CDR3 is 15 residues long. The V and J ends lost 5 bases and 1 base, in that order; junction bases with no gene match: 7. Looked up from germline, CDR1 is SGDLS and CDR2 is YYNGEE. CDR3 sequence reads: CASSGSGKGQETQYF. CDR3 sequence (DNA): TGTGCCAGCAGTGGTAGCGGGAAGGGCCAAGAGACCCAGTACTTC.

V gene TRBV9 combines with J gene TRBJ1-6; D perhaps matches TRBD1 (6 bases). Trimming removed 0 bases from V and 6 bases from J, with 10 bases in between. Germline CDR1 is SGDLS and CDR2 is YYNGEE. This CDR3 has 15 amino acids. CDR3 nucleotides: TGTGCCAGCAGCGTAGCGGGACAACCTAATTCACCCCTCCACTTT. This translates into CASSVAGQPNSPLHF. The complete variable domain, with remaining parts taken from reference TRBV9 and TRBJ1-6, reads DSGVTQTPKHLITATGQRVTLRCSPRSGDLSVYWYQQSLDQGLQFLIQYYNGEERAKGNILERFSAQQFPDLHSELNLSSLELGDSALYFCASSVAGQPNSPLHFGNGTRLTVT.

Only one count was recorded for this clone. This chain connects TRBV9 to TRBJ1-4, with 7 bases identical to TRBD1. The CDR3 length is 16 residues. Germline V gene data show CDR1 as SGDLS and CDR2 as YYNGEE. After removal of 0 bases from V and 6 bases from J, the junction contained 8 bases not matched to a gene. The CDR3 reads CASSVGGGGADEKLFF. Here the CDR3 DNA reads TGTGCCAGCAGCGTAGGTGGAGGGGGCGCTGATGAAAAACTGTTTTTT.

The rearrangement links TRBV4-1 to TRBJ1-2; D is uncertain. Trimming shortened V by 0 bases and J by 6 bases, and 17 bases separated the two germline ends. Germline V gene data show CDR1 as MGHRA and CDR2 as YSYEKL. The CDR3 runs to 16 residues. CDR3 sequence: CASSQEGRSGGDGYTF. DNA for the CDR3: TGCGCCAGCAGCCAAGAAGGGAGGTCCGGCGGGGATGGCTACACCTTC.

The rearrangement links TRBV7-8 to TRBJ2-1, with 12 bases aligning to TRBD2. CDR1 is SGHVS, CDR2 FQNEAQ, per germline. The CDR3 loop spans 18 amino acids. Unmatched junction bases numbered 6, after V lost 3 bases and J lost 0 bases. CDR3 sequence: CASSFLAGGPSSYNEQFF. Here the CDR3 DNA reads TGTGCCAGCAGCTTCCTAGCGGGGGGGCCTAGCTCCTACAATGAGCAGTTCTTC.

The CDR3 nucleotides read TGTGCCAGTAGTTGGTCAGAACTAATGAACACTGAAGCTTTCTTT. Translating gives CASSWSELMNTEAFF. The chain employs TRBV19 and TRBJ1-1, with unresolved D. The CDR3 sequence is 15 residues long. Germline loops: CDR1 LNHDA, CDR2 SQIVND (reference sequence). V was trimmed by 5 bases and J by 0 bases, leaving 13 bases between them.

The CDR3 DNA reads as TGTGCCAGCAGCTTAGACCCCGGGACATATAATTCACCCCTCCACTTT. The encoded protein is CASSLDPGTYNSPLHF. This chain joins TRBV11-2 and TRBJ1-6; D is perhaps TRBD1 (6 bases). Germline CDR1 reads SGHAT; CDR2 reads FQNNGV. Trimming stripped 0 bases from V and 4 bases from J, with 10 bases between. The CDR3 contains 16 residues.

For the CDR3, the DNA is TGCAGCGCCGTGATCTGGGCGGGGGGGGCCTACGAGCAGTACTTC. This sequence encodes CSAVIWAGGAYEQYF. The chain is built from TRBV29-1 and TRBJ2-7; 9 positions agree with TRBD2. The germline CDR1 and CDR2 sequences are SQVTM and ANQGSEA. This CDR3 region has 15 residues. V was clipped by 7 bases and J by 2 bases; unmatched bases: 12.

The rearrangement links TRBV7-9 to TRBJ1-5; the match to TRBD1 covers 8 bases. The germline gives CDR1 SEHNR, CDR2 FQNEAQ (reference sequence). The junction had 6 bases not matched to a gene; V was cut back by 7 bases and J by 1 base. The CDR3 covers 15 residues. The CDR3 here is CASTTDRESNQPQHF. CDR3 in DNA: TGTGCCAGCACCACGGACAGGGAAAGCAATCAGCCCCAGCATTTT.

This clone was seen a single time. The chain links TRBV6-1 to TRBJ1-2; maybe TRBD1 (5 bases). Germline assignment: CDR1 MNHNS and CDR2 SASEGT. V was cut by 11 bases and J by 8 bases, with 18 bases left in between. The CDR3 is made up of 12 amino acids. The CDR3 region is CAGRTPLKGYTF. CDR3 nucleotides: TGTGCCGGAAGGACACCTCTTAAAGGCTACACCTTC.

The CDR3 loop reads CASSPGLVFTDTQYF. CDR3 nucleotides: TGTGCCAGCAGTCCGGGACTAGTGTTCACAGATACGCAGTATTTT. The rearrangement joins TRBV27 to TRBJ2-3; 8 nucleotides align to TRBD2. Trimming cost V 5 bases and J 2 bases; bases outside gene matches: 6. The CDR3 covers 15 residues. Germline V gives CDR1 MNHEY, CDR2 SMNVEV (reference sequence).

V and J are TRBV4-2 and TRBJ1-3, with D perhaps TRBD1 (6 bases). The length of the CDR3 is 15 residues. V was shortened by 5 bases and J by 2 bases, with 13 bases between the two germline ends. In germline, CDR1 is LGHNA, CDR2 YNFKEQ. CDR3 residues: CASSTGQGAGNTIYF. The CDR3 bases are TGTGCCAGCAGCACAGGGCAGGGTGCTGGAAACACCATATATTTT.